This T cell receptor beta chain stems from a study of blood T cell repertoires in COVID-19. About the study: PBMCs, B-cell-depleted T cells, or T cells were the source of the cDNA or gDNA that made up the material.

Germline CDR1 KGHDR, CDR2 SFDVKD. The V end was cut by 8 bases, the J end by 5 bases, with 9 bases between. CDR3 length equals 12 residues. Per the authors' pipeline: Reference gene primer amplification yielded estimated nucleated cell counts. Clones were read by immunoSEQ multiplex PCR, and TCRdb kept only the in-frame ones, dropping some. D and trimming were read from the DNA, whereas the V and J calls and clone size are those reported in that table. The sample lists 4,500 to 5,500 clones, approximately 90% occurring once. The sample consisted of peripheral blood. The rearrangement links TRBV24-1 to TRBJ1-5; D remains unclear. The sequence was collected from a man in his 70s with COVID-19, enrolled during active disease. Written as DNA, the CDR3 is TGTGCCACCATCGACTCTTATCAGCCCCAGCATTTT. Residues: CATIDSYQPQHF.